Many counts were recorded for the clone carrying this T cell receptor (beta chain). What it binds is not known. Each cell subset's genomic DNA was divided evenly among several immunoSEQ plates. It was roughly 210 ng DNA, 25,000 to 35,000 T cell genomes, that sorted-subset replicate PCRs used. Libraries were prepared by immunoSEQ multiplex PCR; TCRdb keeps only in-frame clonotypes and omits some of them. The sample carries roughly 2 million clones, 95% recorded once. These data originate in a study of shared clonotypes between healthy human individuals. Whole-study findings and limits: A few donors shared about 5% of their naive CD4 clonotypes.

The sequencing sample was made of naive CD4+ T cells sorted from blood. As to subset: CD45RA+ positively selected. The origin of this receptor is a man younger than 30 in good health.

This CDR3 reads CASSPSLAGAGELFF. The CDR3 DNA reads TGTGCCAGCAGCCCTTCTTTAGCGGGAGCGGGGGAGCTGTTTTTT. The chain recombines TRBV7-2 with TRBJ2-2; 9 positions match TRBD2. Trimming at V came to 5 bases and at J to 8 bases, leaving 9 bases not matched to a gene. CDR3 size: 15 residues. Germline V gene sequence: CDR1 SGHTA, CDR2 FQGNSA.